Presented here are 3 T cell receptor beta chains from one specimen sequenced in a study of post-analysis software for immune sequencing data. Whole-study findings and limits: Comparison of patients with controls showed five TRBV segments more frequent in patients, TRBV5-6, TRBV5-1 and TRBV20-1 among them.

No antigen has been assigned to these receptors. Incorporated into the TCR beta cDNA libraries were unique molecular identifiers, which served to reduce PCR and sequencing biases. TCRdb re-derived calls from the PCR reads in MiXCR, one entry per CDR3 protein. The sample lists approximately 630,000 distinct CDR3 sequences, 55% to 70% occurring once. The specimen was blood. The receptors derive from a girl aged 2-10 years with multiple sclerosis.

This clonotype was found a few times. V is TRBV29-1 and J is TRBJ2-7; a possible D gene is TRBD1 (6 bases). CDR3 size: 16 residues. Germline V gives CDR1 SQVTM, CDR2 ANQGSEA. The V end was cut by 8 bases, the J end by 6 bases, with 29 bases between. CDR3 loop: CSFSQSPDRSCCEQYF. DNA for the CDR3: TGCAGCTTCTCCCAGTCCCCGGACAGATCGTGCTGCGAGCAGTACTTC.

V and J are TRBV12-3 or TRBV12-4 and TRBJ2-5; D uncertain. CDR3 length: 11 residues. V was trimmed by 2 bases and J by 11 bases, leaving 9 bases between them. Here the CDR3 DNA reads TGTGCCAGCAGTTTACCACCAAAGCAGTACTTC. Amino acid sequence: CASSLPPKQYF.

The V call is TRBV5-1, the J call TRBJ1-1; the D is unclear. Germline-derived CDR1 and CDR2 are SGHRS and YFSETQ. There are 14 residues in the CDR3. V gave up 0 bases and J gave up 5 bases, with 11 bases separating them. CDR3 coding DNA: TGCGCCAGCAGCTTGGGAGATCGGAGAACTGAAGCTTTCTTT. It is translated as CASSLGDRRTEAFF.